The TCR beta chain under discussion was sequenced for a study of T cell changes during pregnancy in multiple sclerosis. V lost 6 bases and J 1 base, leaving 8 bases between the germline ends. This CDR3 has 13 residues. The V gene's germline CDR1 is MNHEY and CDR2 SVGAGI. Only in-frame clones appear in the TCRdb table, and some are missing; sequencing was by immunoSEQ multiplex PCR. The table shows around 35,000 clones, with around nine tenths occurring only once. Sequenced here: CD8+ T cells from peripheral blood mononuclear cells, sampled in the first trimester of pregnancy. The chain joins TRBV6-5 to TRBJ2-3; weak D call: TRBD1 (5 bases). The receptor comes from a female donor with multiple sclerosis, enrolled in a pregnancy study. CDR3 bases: TGTGCCAGCAGGCTGACAGGCACAGATACGCAGTATTTT. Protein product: CASRLTGTDTQYF.